Following are 17 T cell receptor beta chains from one sample sequenced in a study of regulatory and conventional T cells in RAG deficiency. Blood CD4+ CD25-low CD127-high conventional T cells supplied the genomic DNA template. Libraries were prepared by immunoSEQ multiplex PCR; TCRdb keeps only in-frame clonotypes and omits some of them. Altogether about 9,100 clones are present, around 94% being singletons, with the ten largest covering approximately 1.5%. The specimen sequenced was CD4+ effector T cells sorted from blood. Receptors were obtained from a human donor with RAG deficiency presenting as severe combined immunodeficiency.

This sequence joins TRBV4-3 and TRBJ1-2; D perhaps matches TRBD1 (5 bases). V was shortened by 0 bases and J by 4 bases, with 9 bases between the two germline ends. The CDR3 totals 14 residues. Germline CDR1 and CDR2: LGHNA and YSLEER. The CDR3, as DNA: TGCGCCAGCAGCCAAGACACAGGTTCCTATGGCTACACCTTC. Its protein product is CASSQDTGSYGYTF.

V is TRBV5-1 and J is TRBJ2-7; 10 bases agree with TRBD2. CDR3 length equals 16 residues. Germline lookup yields CDR1 SGHRS and CDR2 YFSETQ. V trimming: 5 bases; J trimming: 4 bases; junction bases outside the gene matches: 12. The CDR3 is CASRRASGTSVYEQYF. The CDR3 coding sequence is TGCGCCAGCAGAAGAGCCTCCGGGACTAGCGTATACGAGCAGTACTTC.

CDR3 DNA: TGTGCCAGCTCACCACGTGCGGGACTCAGTGAAAAACTGTTTTTT. As protein: CASSPRAGLSEKLFF. V and J are TRBV18 and TRBJ1-4; possibly TRBD1 for D (5 bases). The CDR3 runs to 15 residues. CDR1 is KGHSH, CDR2 LQKENI, per germline. Trimming stripped 1 base from V and 7 bases from J, with 13 bases between.

The chain is built from TRBV27 and TRBJ1-2; TRBD1 matches 7 bases. J lost 4 bases, V lost 5 bases, and 7 bases had no gene match. CDR1 MNHEY and CDR2 SMNVEV come from the germline V gene (reference sequence). CDR3 length: 14 residues. The CDR3 sequence is CASSPWDSPYGYTF. Written as DNA, the CDR3 is TGTGCCAGCAGTCCGTGGGACAGCCCCTATGGCTACACCTTC.

The chain couples TRBV6-5 to TRBJ2-4; no reliable D call. The CDR3 spans 14 residues. Trimming shortened V by 5 bases and J by 0 bases, and 8 bases separated the two germline ends. From germline, CDR1 is MNHEY and CDR2 SVGAGI. The CDR3 reads CASSLGIAKNIQYF. The CDR3 DNA follows: TGTGCCAGCAGTCTGGGGATAGCCAAAAACATTCAGTACTTC.

This chain connects TRBV9 to TRBJ2-1; D unresolved. The CDR3 has 13 residues. Germline CDR1 reads SGDLS; CDR2 reads YYNGEE. The V and J ends lost 0 bases and 2 bases respectively, with 3 bases between them. The CDR3 DNA follows: TGTGCCAGCAGCGTAGACACCTACAATGAGCAGTTCTTC. It specifies CASSVDTYNEQFF. Full variable domain (remainder filled in from reference TRBV9 and TRBJ2-1): DSGVTQTPKHLITATGQRVTLRCSPRSGDLSVYWYQQSLDQGLQFLIQYYNGEERAKGNILERFSAQQFPDLHSELNLSSLELGDSALYFCASSVDTYNEQFFGPGTRLTVL.

The chain carries TRBV20-1 and TRBJ2-1; unclear D gene. Germline V lookup: CDR1 DFQATT, CDR2 SNEGSKA (reference sequence). V lost 7 bases and J 3 bases, leaving 7 bases between the germline ends. The CDR3 loop spans 11 amino acids. The CDR3 region has the DNA TGCAGTGTCCACGGCTACAATGAGCAGTTCTTC. Its translation: CSVHGYNEQFF.

A remark on this clone: The junction shows a germline mismatch at one end, possibly a read error. This sequence joins TRBV5-1 and TRBJ2-5; 7 bases match TRBD2. Germline V gene data show CDR1 as SGHRS and CDR2 as YFSETQ. This CDR3 is built from 13 residues. The CDR3 sequence is CASRLGGQETQYF. The CDR3 DNA follows: TGCGCCAGCAGGTTGGGGGGGCAAGAGACCCAGTACTTC.

This chain joins TRBV6-5 and TRBJ1-1; D gene uncertain. CDR1 is MNHEY, CDR2 SVGAGI, per germline. V dropped 1 base and J dropped 1 base, with 13 bases sitting between them. The CDR3 covers 16 residues. Here the CDR3 DNA reads TGTGCCAGCAGTTACTATAGTTCCCCATCGAACACTGAAGCTTTCTTT. The encoded protein is CASSYYSSPSNTEAFF.

The gene calls are TRBV15 and TRBJ2-7; 7 nucleotides agree with TRBD1. CDR1 is LNHNV and CDR2 is YYDKDF in the germline V gene (reference sequence). The CDR3 has 13 residues. Losses at the gene ends were 0 bases for V and 7 bases for J; bases not matched to a gene: 3. The CDR3 DNA reads as TGTGCCACCAGCAGAGATAGGGGGCGAGAGCAGTACTTC. Amino acid sequence: CATSRDRGREQYF.

The chain joins TRBV15 to TRBJ2-5; possible D gene TRBD2, 5 bases. CDR1 is LNHNV and CDR2 is YYDKDF in the germline V gene (reference sequence). There are 14 residues in the CDR3. V was cut by 3 bases and J by 7 bases, with 15 bases left in between. Here the CDR3 reads CATSSGGLLGTQYF. DNA for the CDR3: TGTGCCACCAGCAGTGGCGGGCTTCTCGGGACCCAGTACTTC.

The chain recombines TRBV5-6 with TRBJ2-5; TRBD1 aligns across 7 bases. CDR1 and CDR2 from the germline V gene are SGHDT and YYEEEE. The CDR3 sequence is 15 residues long. The J segment lost 5 bases and the V segment lost 0 bases, leaving 7 bases of the junction unmatched. CDR3 bases: TGTGCCAGCAGCTTGGCACCGGGACAGCAGGAGACCCAGTACTTC. This sequence encodes CASSLAPGQQETQYF.

This rearrangement joins TRBV5-1 to TRBJ2-7, with TRBD2 identical over 7 bases. V was clipped by 4 bases and J by 1 base; unmatched bases: 2. CDR1 and CDR2 (germline): SGHRS, YFSETQ. This CDR3 has 13 amino acids. The chain's CDR3 is CASSERGSYEQYF. DNA of the CDR3: TGCGCCAGCAGCGAGCGGGGTTCCTACGAGCAGTACTTC.

This chain uses TRBV11-2 with TRBJ1-1, with TRBD1 as a possible D gene (5 bases). The germline V gene has CDR1 SGHAT and CDR2 FQNNGV. Deletions cut 2 bases from V and 4 bases from J, with 5 bases between. The CDR3 totals 12 residues. The CDR3 coding sequence is TGTGCCAGCAGCTTACAGGGCACTGAAGCTTTCTTT. This translates into CASSLQGTEAFF. Full variable domain (remainder filled in from reference TRBV11-2 and TRBJ1-1): EAGVAQSPRYKIIEKRQSVAFWCNPISGHATLYWYQQILGQGPKLLIQFQNNGVVDDSQLPKDRFSAERLKGVDSTLKIQPAKLEDSAVYLCASSLQGTEAFFGQGTRLTVV.

The genes are TRBV9 and TRBJ2-3; D is unclear. CDR3 length equals 15 residues. Trimming took off 3 bases at V and 0 bases at J, with 11 bases between the two ends. Germline CDR1 is SGDLS and CDR2 is YYNGEE. This CDR3 is CASSARRVSTDTQYF. The CDR3 coding sequence is TGTGCCAGCAGCGCCCGTAGGGTTAGCACAGATACGCAGTATTTT.

DNA for the CDR3: TGCAGTGCACTAGCGGGAGAGACCCAGTACTTC. Protein product: CSALAGETQYF. The rearrangement joins TRBV20-1 to TRBJ2-5, with 9 bases lining up with TRBD2. CDR1 and CDR2 from the germline V gene are DFQATT and SNEGSKA (reference sequence). CDR3 length: 11 amino acids. V was pared by 6 bases and J by 4 bases, with 0 bases of the junction left unmatched.

The J gene is TRBJ2-3, the V gene TRBV7-9, with D tentatively TRBD2 (6 bases). CDR3 length equals 18 residues. V gave up 2 bases and J gave up 0 bases, with 18 bases separating them. The V gene's germline CDR1 is SEHNR and CDR2 FQNEAQ (reference sequence). The CDR3 protein is CASSLSQWWGTSTDTQYF. CDR3 nucleotides: TGTGCCAGCAGCTTATCTCAGTGGTGGGGGACTAGCACAGATACGCAGTATTTT.